Below are 18 T cell receptor beta chains sequenced from a single sample in a study of shared clonotypes between healthy human individuals (dated by TCRdb to about 2020). Receptor libraries were prepared by the immunoSEQ multiplex PCR assay. TCRdb took this table from immuneACCESS and kept in-frame rearrangements with V and J called. Such tables lack part of the clones; where checked against another copy, unresolved V genes explain under half of the gap, and the rest is unexplained. Across this sample there are around 720,000 clones, with less than 80% seen only once. More than 1.5% of the sample is held by the ten biggest clonotypes. Sequencing was performed on memory CD4+ T cells sorted from blood. This sample's cell subset or site label indicates: CD45RA-negative fraction. The source of these receptors is a woman under 40 in good health.

V usage is TRBV19 and J usage is TRBJ2-5; D assignment may be TRBD1 or TRBD2 (5 bases each). Germline V gene lookup returns CDR1 LNHDA and CDR2 SQIVND (reference sequence). Trimming took 5 bases from V and 5 from J, leaving 18 bases between them. CDR3 length: 15 residues. The CDR3 reads CASSARGGRRETQYF. CDR3 sequence (DNA): TGTGCCAGTAGTGCCCGTGGGGGTAGGAGGGAGACCCAGTACTTC.

V is TRBV5-8 and J is TRBJ2-7, with 12 positions matching TRBD2. Looked up from germline, CDR1 is SGHTS and CDR2 is YDEGEE. The length of the CDR3 is 15 residues. V was clipped by 4 bases and J by 2 bases; unmatched bases: 4. CDR3 residues: CASSVLAGGPYEQYF. For the CDR3, the DNA is TGTGCCAGCAGCGTACTAGCGGGAGGTCCCTACGAGCAGTACTTC.

The chain recombines TRBV6-5 with TRBJ2-7; either TRBD1 or TRBD2 may supply D (5 bases each). The length of the CDR3 is 15 residues. Germline V lookup: CDR1 MNHEY, CDR2 SVGAGI. The V end was cut by 2 bases, the J end by 6 bases, with 17 bases between. This chain's CDR3 is CASSYLGREFSEQYF. CDR3 bases: TGTGCCAGCAGTTACCTAGGCAGGGAGTTCAGCGAGCAGTACTTC.

The chain employs TRBV11-3 and TRBJ2-2; D remains unclear. The ends were cut back, 4 bases at V and 4 bases at J, with 10 bases in the middle. This CDR3 is built from 14 residues. Germline assignment: CDR1 SGHNT and CDR2 YENEEA. Here the CDR3 DNA reads TGTGCCAGCAGCTCCCCCCTAGGCACCGGGGAGCTGTTTTTT. Its protein is CASSSPLGTGELFF.

This clone was observed a few times. The V and J genes are TRBV2 and TRBJ1-3, with TRBD1 matching 8 bases. V lost 6 bases, J lost 0 bases, and 4 bases stayed unmatched. This CDR3 region has 15 residues. Per the germline V gene, CDR1 is SNHLY and CDR2 is FYNNEI. CDR3 protein: CASRDRARSGNTIYF. The CDR3 nucleotides are TGTGCCAGCAGGGACAGGGCCCGCTCTGGAAACACCATATATTTT.

The chain has TRBV28 and TRBJ1-2; D call uncertain. The germline V gene encodes CDR1 MDHEN and CDR2 SYDVKM. The V end lost 6 bases, the J end lost 12 bases, and 23 bases lay between the germline ends. This CDR3 contains 14 residues. CDR3 bases: TGTGCCAGCAGCAGCTCCGGTAAACAGTCGCCACACACCTTC. It encodes CASSSSGKQSPHTF.

The chain employs TRBV11-3 and TRBJ2-7; 10 bases are shared with TRBD1. The CDR3 has 15 amino acids. Germline values: CDR1 SGHNT, CDR2 YENEEA. J gave up 3 bases and V 4 bases, and 6 bases lay outside the gene matches. CDR3 nucleotides: TGTGCCAGCAGCTCCCTGGGACAGGGGATCTACGAGCAGTACTTC. Translated, it gives CASSSLGQGIYEQYF. Full variable domain (remainder filled in from reference TRBV11-3 and TRBJ2-7): EAGVVQSPRYKIIEKKQPVAFWCNPISGHNTLYWYLQNLGQGPELLIRYENEEAVDDSQLPKDRFSAERLKGVDSTLKIQPAELGDSAVYLCASSSLGQGIYEQYFGPGTRLTVT.

V usage is TRBV11-2 and J usage is TRBJ2-7, with D perhaps matching TRBD1 (5 bases). Germline CDR1 reads SGHAT; CDR2 reads FQNNGV. The germline V and J ends were trimmed by 1 base and 3 bases, with 13 bases remaining between them. The CDR3 runs to 15 residues. CDR3 protein: CASSLGRAGFYEQYF. CDR3 nucleotide sequence: TGTGCCAGCAGCTTAGGCAGGGCCGGGTTCTACGAGCAGTACTTC.

The sample holds a few counts of this clone. J is TRBJ2-3 and V is TRBV27; tentatively, D is TRBD1 or TRBD2 (5 bases each). The CDR3 totals 17 residues. Between the trimmed V and J ends, which lost 4 bases and 3 bases, there was a span of 20 bases. From germline, CDR1 is MNHEY and CDR2 SMNVEV (reference sequence). CDR3 protein: CASSSPWERTRTDTQYF. The CDR3 DNA reads as TGTGCCAGCAGTTCCCCCTGGGAGCGGACAAGGACAGATACGCAGTATTTT.

The rearrangement uses TRBV27 and TRBJ2-1; 9 nucleotides line up with TRBD1. Looked up from germline, CDR1 is MNHEY and CDR2 is SMNVEV (reference sequence). After removal of 6 bases from V and 6 bases from J, the junction contained 15 bases not matched to a gene. This CDR3 comprises 17 residues. This CDR3 is CASSRPGTGKPGNEQFF. In nucleotides, the CDR3 is TGTGCCAGCAGCCGTCCCGGGACAGGGAAGCCGGGCAATGAGCAGTTCTTC.

The J gene is TRBJ1-5, the V gene TRBV28, with 10 positions matching TRBD1. The J segment lost 3 bases and the V segment lost 1 base, leaving 6 bases of the junction unmatched. Germline-derived CDR1 and CDR2 are MDHEN and SYDVKM. This CDR3 is built from 17 residues. CDR3 amino acids: CASSLSGTGAHNQPQHF. The CDR3 DNA reads as TGTGCCAGCAGTTTATCAGGGACAGGGGCCCACAATCAGCCCCAGCATTTT.

The chain couples TRBV21-1 to TRBJ1-3. TRBV21-1 is reported as a pseudogene. This CDR3 is 15 amino acids long. The CDR3 nucleotides read TGTGCCAGCAGCATTGGAGAGGACTCTGGAAACACCATATATTTT. This encodes CASSIGEDSGNTIYF.

This chain connects TRBV7-9 to TRBJ2-1; TRBD2 matches at 8 bases. In germline, CDR1 is SEHNR, CDR2 FQNEAQ (reference sequence). The CDR3 spans 15 residues. The trim removed 1 base at V and 2 bases at J, leaving 1 base unmatched. CDR3 nucleotides: TGTGCCAGCAGCTTAGAGGGACTAGCCTACAATGAGCAGTTCTTC. Its translation: CASSLEGLAYNEQFF. The full variable domain, with the rest looked up from reference TRBV7-9 and TRBJ2-1, is DTGVSQNPRHKITKRGQNVTFRCDPISEHNRLYWYRQTLGQGPEFLTYFQNEAQLEKSRLLSDRFSAERPKGSFSTLEIQRTEQGDSAMYLCASSLEGLAYNEQFFGPGTRLTVL.

The gene calls are TRBV4-2 and TRBJ2-2; D not certain. Per germline, CDR1 LGHNA and CDR2 YNFKEQ. Trimming pared 2 bases from V and 3 bases from J, leaving 10 bases between. The CDR3 loop spans 15 amino acids. The CDR3, as DNA: TGTGCCAGCAGCCAAAGACACTCGGACACCGGGGAGCTGTTTTTT. Residues: CASSQRHSDTGELFF.

This chain connects TRBV29-1 to TRBJ2-7; the match to TRBD2 covers 10 bases. V lost 6 bases to trimming and J lost 5 bases; unmatched junction nucleotides: 7. CDR3 length: 13 residues. Germline V CDR1 and CDR2: SQVTM, ANQGSEA. The CDR3 protein is CSVKAGGPNEQYF. CDR3 DNA: TGCAGCGTGAAAGCGGGAGGGCCCAACGAGCAGTACTTC.

V usage is TRBV25-1 and J usage is TRBJ1-1; no clear D. Trimming stripped 6 bases from V and 3 bases from J, with 11 bases between. Germline CDR1 is MGHDK and CDR2 is SYGVNS. CDR3 length: 13 residues. The CDR3 region has the DNA TGTGCCAGCAGGCTACTCGGGGACACTGAAGCTTTCTTT. It yields the protein CASRLLGDTEAFF.

This chain connects TRBV19 to TRBJ1-2; D ambiguous. V was clipped by 2 bases and J by 7 bases, with 20 bases between them. This CDR3 region has 16 residues. Germline lookup yields CDR1 LNHDA and CDR2 SQIVND (reference sequence). For the CDR3, the DNA is TGTGCCAGTAGTATATCGACCGGGATAGGAGCGGGTGGCTACACCTTC. Translated, it gives CASSISTGIGAGGYTF.

The rearrangement uses TRBV28 and TRBJ1-2, with a weak D call TRBD1 (5 bases). Trimming stripped 6 bases from V and 6 bases from J, with 17 bases between. CDR3 size: 14 residues. Germline CDR1 MDHEN, CDR2 SYDVKM. In nucleotides, the CDR3 is TGTGCCAGCAGCTCGTTGGGGACGGTCAATGGCTACACCTTC. Protein product: CASSSLGTVNGYTF.